The T cell receptor (beta chain) under discussion was sequenced for a study of tumor and adjacent non-tumor tissue in lung cancer. Study-level information: The cohort had approximately 13 adenocarcinoma, 2 squamous cell and 1 small cell patients.

The CDR3 has 15 amino acids. Trimming took 4 bases from V and 5 from J; bases not matched to a gene: 8. The library came from three nested PCR rounds adapted from ARM-PCR protocols. Each CDR3 protein is one row after TCRdb ran MiXCR on the multiplex PCR reads. This repertoire shows under 95,000 distinct CDR3 sequences, 67% found once; its top ten account for around 17%. Study observations and caveats: In normal lung, the top 100 clones were significantly more dominant than in tumor.

Concerning this clonotype: No antigen is known for it. This may be a read error, as it is one base from a much larger clone.

This sample's RNA came from whole unsorted tissue. The V gene is TRBV12-3 or TRBV12-4, the J gene TRBJ2-3, with 8 bases identical to TRBD1. This receptor was obtained from a man aged 55 to 70 with non-small cell lung cancer. Sequencing was performed on lung tumor tissue. CDR3 region: CASSSWTGWIDTQYF. CDR3 sequence (DNA): TGTGCCAGCAGTTCATGGACAGGGTGGATAGATACGCAGTATTTT.